The 6 T cell receptor beta chains given below trace back to one sample, sequenced in a study of shared clonotypes between healthy human individuals. Clones were read by immunoSEQ multiplex PCR, and TCRdb kept only the in-frame ones, dropping some. Of more than 400,000 clones listed, 95% to 97% are singletons. Material for sequencing was naive CD4+ T cells sorted from blood. Subset defined: CD45RA+ positively selected. These receptors were taken from a woman in her twenties or thirties in good health.

This sequence joins TRBV6-1 and TRBJ1-5; D unresolved. The length of the CDR3 is 17 residues. The germline V gene has CDR1 MNHNS and CDR2 SASEGT. The V end lost 0 bases, the J end lost 0 bases, and 12 bases lay between the germline ends. CDR3 nucleotide sequence: TGTGCCAGCAGTGAAGCCCTCTACTGGAGTAGCAATCAGCCCCAGCATTTT. Its translation is CASSEALYWSSNQPQHF.

The V gene is TRBV6-5, the J gene TRBJ2-5; a weak D match, TRBD2 (6 bases). Germline V gene sequence: CDR1 MNHEY, CDR2 SVGAGI. The CDR3 length is 15 residues. V was shortened by 2 bases and J by 1 base, with 11 bases between the two germline ends. The CDR3 DNA follows: TGTGCCAGCAGTTACGGGCAGGGAGGCCAAGAGACCCAGTACTTC. It yields the protein CASSYGQGGQETQYF.

The rearrangement uses TRBV7-2 and TRBJ1-3; 10 nucleotides align to TRBD1. Trimming took 1 base from V and 6 from J; bases not matched to a gene: 6. The V gene's germline CDR1 is SGHTA and CDR2 FQGNSA. CDR3 length equals 16 residues. The CDR3 DNA follows: TGTGCCAGCAGCTTAGGGGACAGGGGATACGAAAACACCATATATTTT. Translated: CASSLGDRGYENTIYF.

The CDR3 reads CASSLVGDRELDIQYF. The CDR3 coding sequence is TGTGCCAGCAGCTTGGTCGGGGACAGGGAATTGGACATTCAGTACTTC. The V and J genes are TRBV5-4 and TRBJ2-4; the match to TRBD1 covers 9 bases. The germline V gene encodes CDR1 SGHNT and CDR2 YYREEE (reference sequence). The J segment lost 8 bases and the V segment lost 0 bases, leaving 9 bases of the junction unmatched. This CDR3 has 16 residues.

V is TRBV28 and J is TRBJ1-2, with unresolved D. The CDR3 contains 15 residues. V was trimmed by 4 bases and J by 3 bases, leaving 15 bases between them. Germline CDR1 MDHEN, CDR2 SYDVKM. CDR3 coding DNA: TGTGCCAGCAGTTCCGGCTCTGGCGTTGACTATGGCTACACCTTC. Protein: CASSSGSGVDYGYTF.

The chain is built from TRBV14 and TRBJ1-1, with TRBD1 as a possible D gene (5 bases). This CDR3 spans 15 amino acids. Between the trimmed V and J ends, which lost 2 bases and 1 base, there was a span of 11 bases. Germline assignment: CDR1 SGHDN and CDR2 FVKESK. The DNA of the CDR3 is TGTGCCAGCAGCCAACCGGGACGGAAGAACACTGAAGCTTTCTTT. This translates into CASSQPGRKNTEAFF.